This T cell receptor (beta chain) was obtained from a study of OX40 agonist ivuxolimab in advanced cancers. Study findings and constraints: Antigen targets of the expanded peripheral T cells went undetermined. Several nonresponders also turned out to have low normalized T-cell clonal expansion.

This clone was detected a few times. Antigen specificity is unknown. Clones were read by immunoSEQ multiplex PCR, and TCRdb kept only the in-frame ones, dropping some. The sample has some 50,000 clones; 81% are singletons. This TCR was recovered from an adult with an advanced solid tumor such as melanoma, head and neck, liver or kidney cancer. The sample here was CD4+ or CD8+ T cells sorted from blood, taken in a trial of the OX40 agonist ivuxolimab.

This chain's CDR3 is CASSLYQGDTDTQYF. The DNA of the CDR3 is TGTGCCAGCAGTTTATACCAGGGGGATACAGATACGCAGTATTTT. The V gene is TRBV27, the J gene TRBJ2-3, with 7 nucleotides matching TRBD1. With V trimmed by 1 base and J by 3 bases, 4 bases remained unmatched. Looked up from germline, CDR1 is MNHEY and CDR2 is SMNVEV (reference sequence). The CDR3 loop spans 15 amino acids.